This T cell receptor (beta chain) was recorded in a study of CD8 T cells in ankylosing spondylitis. TCRdb called the 5' RACE reads again in MiXCR, with one record for every CDR3 protein. The sample includes around 330,000 distinct CDR3 sequences, around 10% of them seen just once. CDR1 MNHEY and CDR2 SMNVEV come from the germline V gene (reference sequence). Trimming shortened V by 3 bases and J by 4 bases, and 9 bases separated the two germline ends. This CDR3 contains 13 residues. This clonotype occurred many times. This chain joins TRBV27 and TRBJ1-1; D unclear. The clonotype was recovered from a female donor with ankylosing spondylitis or in good health (not recorded which). Sequenced input: blood, either unsorted or a sorted T cell fraction (not recorded which). DNA of the CDR3: TGTGCCAGCAGTTTTCTGTGGAGCACTGAAGCTTTCTTT. Its translation is CASSFLWSTEAFF.